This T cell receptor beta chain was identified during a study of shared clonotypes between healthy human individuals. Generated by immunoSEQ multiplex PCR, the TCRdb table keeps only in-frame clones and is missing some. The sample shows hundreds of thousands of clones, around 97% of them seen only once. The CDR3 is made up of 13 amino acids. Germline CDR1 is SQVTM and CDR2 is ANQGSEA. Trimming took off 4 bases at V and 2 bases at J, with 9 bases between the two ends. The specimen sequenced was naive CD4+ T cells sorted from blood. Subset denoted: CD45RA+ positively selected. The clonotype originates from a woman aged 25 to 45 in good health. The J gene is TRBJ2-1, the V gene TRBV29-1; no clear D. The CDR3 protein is CSVGADPYNEQFF. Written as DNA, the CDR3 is TGCAGCGTTGGGGCAGATCCCTACAATGAGCAGTTCTTC.